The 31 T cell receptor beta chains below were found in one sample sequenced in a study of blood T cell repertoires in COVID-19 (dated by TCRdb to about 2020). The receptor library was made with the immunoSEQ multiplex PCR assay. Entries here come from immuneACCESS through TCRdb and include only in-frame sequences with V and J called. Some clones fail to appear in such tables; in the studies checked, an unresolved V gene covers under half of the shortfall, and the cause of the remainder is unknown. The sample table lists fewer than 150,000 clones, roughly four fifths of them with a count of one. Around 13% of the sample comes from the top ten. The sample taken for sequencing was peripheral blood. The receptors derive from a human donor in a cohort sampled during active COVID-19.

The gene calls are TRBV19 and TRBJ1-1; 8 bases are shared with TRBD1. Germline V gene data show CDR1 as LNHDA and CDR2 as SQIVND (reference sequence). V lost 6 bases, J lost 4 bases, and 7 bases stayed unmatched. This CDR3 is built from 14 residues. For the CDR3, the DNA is TGTGCCAGTAGGACAGGGGATATGGGCACTGAAGCTTTCTTT. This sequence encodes CASRTGDMGTEAFF. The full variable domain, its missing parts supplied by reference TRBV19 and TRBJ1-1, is DGGITQSPKYLFRKEGQNVTLSCEQNLNHDAMYWYRQDPGQGLRLIYYSQIVNDFQKGDIAEGYSVSREKKESFPLTVTSAQKNPTAFYLCASRTGDMGTEAFFGQGTRLTVV.

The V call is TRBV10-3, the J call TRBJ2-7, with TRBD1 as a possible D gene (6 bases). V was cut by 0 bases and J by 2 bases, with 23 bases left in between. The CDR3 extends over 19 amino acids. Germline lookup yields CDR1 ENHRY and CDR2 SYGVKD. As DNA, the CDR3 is TGTGCCATCAGTGAGTCCCGAACCCAGAACAGGGTAACGACCTACGAGCAGTACTTC. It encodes CAISESRTQNRVTTYEQYF.

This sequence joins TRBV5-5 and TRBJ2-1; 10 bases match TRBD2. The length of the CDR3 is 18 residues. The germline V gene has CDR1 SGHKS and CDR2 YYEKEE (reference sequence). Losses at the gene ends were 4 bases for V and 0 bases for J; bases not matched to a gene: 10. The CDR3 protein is CASSSPSGGLSSYNEQFF. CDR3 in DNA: TGTGCCAGCAGCAGCCCTAGCGGGGGCCTGAGCTCCTACAATGAGCAGTTCTTC. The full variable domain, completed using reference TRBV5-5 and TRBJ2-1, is DAGVTQSPTHLIKTRGQQVTLRCSPISGHKSVSWYQQVLGQGPQFIFQYYEKEERGRGNFPDRFSARQFPNYSSELNVNALLLGDSALYLCASSSPSGGLSSYNEQFFGPGTRLTVL.

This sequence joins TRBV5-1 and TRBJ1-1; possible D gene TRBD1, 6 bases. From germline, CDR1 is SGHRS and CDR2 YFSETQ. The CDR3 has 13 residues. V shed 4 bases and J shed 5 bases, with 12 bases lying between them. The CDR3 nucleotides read TGCGCCAGCAGCCTCACAGGGTATACTGAAGCTTTCTTT. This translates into CASSLTGYTEAFF.

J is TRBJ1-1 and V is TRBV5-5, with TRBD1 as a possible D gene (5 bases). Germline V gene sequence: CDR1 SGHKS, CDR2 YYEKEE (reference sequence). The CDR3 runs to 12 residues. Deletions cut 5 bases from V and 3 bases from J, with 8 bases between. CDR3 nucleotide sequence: TGTGCCAGCAGGTTAGGGGACACTGAAGCTTTCTTT. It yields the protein CASRLGDTEAFF.

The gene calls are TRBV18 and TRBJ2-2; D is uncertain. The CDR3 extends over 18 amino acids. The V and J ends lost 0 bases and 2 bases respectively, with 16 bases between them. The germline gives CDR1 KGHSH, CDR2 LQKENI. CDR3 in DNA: TGTGCCAGCTCACCACCGAACCGAGCACAGTCCAACACCGGGGAGCTGTTTTTT. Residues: CASSPPNRAQSNTGELFF.

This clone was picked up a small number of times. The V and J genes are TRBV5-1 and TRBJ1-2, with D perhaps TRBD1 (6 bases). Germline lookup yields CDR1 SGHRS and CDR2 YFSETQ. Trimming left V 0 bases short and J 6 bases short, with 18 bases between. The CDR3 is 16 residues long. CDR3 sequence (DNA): TGCGCCAGCAGCTTGGCCGGGCAGGGGATCTCCGATGGCTACACCTTC. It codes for CASSLAGQGISDGYTF.

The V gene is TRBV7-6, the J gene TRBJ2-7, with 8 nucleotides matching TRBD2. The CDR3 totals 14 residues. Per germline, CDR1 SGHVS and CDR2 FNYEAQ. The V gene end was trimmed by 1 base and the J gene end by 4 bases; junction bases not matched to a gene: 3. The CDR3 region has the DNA TGTGCCAGCAGCTTAGAAGCGGGGGTGTACGAGCAGTACTTC. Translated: CASSLEAGVYEQYF.

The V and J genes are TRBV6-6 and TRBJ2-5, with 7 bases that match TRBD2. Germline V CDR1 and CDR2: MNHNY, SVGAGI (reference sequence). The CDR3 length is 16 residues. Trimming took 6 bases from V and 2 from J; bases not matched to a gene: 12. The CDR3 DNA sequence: TGTGCCAGCAGCCTAACTCTAAGGACTAGTCAAGAGACCCAGTACTTC. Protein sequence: CASSLTLRTSQETQYF.

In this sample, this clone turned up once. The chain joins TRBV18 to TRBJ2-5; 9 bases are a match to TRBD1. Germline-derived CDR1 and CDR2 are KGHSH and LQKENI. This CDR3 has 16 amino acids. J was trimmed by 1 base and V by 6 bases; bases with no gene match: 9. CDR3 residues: CASSLYRDRVQETQYF. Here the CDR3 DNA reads TGTGCCAGCTCGCTCTACCGGGACAGGGTCCAAGAGACCCAGTACTTC. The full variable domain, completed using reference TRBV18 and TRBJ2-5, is NAGVMQNPRHLVRRRGQEARLRCSPMKGHSHVYWYRQLPEEGLKFMVYLQKENIIDESGMPKERFSAEFPKEGPSILRIQQVVRGDSAAYFCASSLYRDRVQETQYFGPGTRLLVL.

For the CDR3, the DNA is TGTGCCAGCAGCGGGACAGGGGATGAAAAACTGTTTTTT. Its protein product is CASSGTGDEKLFF. The V gene is TRBV27, the J gene TRBJ1-4; TRBD1 matches at 10 bases. From germline, CDR1 is MNHEY and CDR2 SMNVEV (reference sequence). Trimming at V came to 6 bases and at J to 6 bases, leaving 1 base not matched to a gene. This CDR3 spans 13 amino acids. Variable domain in full (rest from reference TRBV27 and TRBJ1-4): EAQVTQNPRYLITVTGKKLTVTCSQNMNHEYMSWYRQDPGLGLRQIYYSMNVEVTDKGDVPEGYKVSRKEKRNFPLILESPSPNQTSLYFCASSGTGDEKLFFGSGTQLSVL.

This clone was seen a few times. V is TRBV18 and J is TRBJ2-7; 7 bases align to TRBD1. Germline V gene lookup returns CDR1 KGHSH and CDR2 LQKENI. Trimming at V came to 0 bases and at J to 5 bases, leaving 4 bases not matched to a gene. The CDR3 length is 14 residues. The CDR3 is CASSPPTGLNEQYF. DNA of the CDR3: TGTGCCAGCTCACCACCGACAGGGTTGAACGAGCAGTACTTC.

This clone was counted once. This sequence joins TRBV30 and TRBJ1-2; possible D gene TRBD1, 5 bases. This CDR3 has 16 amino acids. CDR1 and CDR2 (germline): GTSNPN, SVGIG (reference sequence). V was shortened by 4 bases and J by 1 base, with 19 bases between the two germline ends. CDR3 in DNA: TGTGCCTGGATCGTGAGAGGGATGGGACTTAACTATGGCTACACCTTC. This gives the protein CAWIVRGMGLNYGYTF.

The CDR3 is CASSPGQGRYEQYF. CDR3 coding DNA: TGTGCCAGCAGTCCCGGACAGGGCAGATACGAGCAGTACTTC. J is TRBJ2-7 and V is TRBV6-5, with TRBD1 identical over 8 bases. This CDR3 comprises 14 residues. V lost 5 bases, J lost 4 bases, and 7 bases stayed unmatched. Germline assignment: CDR1 MNHEY and CDR2 SVGAGI.

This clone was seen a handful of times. The CDR3 nucleotides are TGCGCCAGCAGCTTTACAGGGGCCGCCTACGAGCAGTACTTC. Its protein product is CASSFTGAAYEQYF. This chain links TRBV5-1 with TRBJ2-7; TRBD1 agrees at 7 bases. The CDR3 runs to 14 residues. The trim removed 2 bases at V and 2 bases at J, leaving 4 bases unmatched. CDR1 is SGHRS and CDR2 is YFSETQ in the germline V gene.

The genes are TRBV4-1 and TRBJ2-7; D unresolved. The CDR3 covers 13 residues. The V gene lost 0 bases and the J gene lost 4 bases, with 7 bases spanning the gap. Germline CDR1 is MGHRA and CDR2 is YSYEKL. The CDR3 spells CASSQDWPYEQYF. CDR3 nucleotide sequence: TGCGCCAGCAGCCAAGATTGGCCTTACGAGCAGTACTTC.

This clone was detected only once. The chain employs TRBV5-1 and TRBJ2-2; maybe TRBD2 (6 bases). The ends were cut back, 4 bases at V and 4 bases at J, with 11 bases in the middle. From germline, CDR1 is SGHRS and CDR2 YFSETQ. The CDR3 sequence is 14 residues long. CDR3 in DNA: TGCGCCAGCAGCGTCGGGGGACGCACCGGGGAGCTGTTTTTT. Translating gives CASSVGGRTGELFF. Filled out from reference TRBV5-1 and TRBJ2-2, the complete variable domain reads KAGVTQTPRYLIKTRGQQVTLSCSPISGHRSVSWYQQTPGQGLQFLFEYFSETQRNKGNFPGRFSGRQFSNSRSEMNVSTLELGDSALYLCASSVGGRTGELFFGEGSRLTVL.

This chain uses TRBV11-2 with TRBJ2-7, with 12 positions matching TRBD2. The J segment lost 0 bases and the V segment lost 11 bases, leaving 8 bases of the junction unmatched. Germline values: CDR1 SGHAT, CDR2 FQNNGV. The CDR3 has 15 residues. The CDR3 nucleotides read TGTGCCGCTATAGGGACTAGCGGGCGCTCCTACGAGCAGTACTTC. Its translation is CAAIGTSGRSYEQYF.

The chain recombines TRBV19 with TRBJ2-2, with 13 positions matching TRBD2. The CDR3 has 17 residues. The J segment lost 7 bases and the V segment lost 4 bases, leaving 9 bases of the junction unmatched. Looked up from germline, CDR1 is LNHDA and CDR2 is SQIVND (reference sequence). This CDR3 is CASSKGLAGALSGELFF. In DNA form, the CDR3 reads TGTGCCAGTAGTAAAGGACTAGCGGGGGCCCTCAGCGGGGAGCTGTTTTTT.

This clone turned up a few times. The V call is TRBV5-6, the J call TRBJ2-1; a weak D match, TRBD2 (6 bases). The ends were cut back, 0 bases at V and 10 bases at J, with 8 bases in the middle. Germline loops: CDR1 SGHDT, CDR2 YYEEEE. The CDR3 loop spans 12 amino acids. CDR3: CASSLGRGEQFF. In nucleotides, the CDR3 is TGTGCCAGCAGCTTGGGACGGGGGGAGCAGTTCTTC.

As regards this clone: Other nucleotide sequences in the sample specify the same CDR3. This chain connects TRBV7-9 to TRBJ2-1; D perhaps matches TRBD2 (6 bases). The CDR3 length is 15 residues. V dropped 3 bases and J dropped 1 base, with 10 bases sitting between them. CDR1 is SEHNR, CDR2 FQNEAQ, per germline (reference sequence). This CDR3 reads CASSFDRGSYNEQFF. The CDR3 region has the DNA TGTGCCAGCAGCTTTGATCGGGGGTCCTACAATGAGCAGTTCTTC.

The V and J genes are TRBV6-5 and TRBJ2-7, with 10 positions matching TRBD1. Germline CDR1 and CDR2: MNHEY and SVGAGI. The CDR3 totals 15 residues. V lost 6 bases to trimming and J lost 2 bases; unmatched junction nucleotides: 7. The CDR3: CASRSSGTGAYEQYF. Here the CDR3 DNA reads TGTGCCAGCAGGTCCTCCGGGACAGGGGCCTACGAGCAGTACTTC.

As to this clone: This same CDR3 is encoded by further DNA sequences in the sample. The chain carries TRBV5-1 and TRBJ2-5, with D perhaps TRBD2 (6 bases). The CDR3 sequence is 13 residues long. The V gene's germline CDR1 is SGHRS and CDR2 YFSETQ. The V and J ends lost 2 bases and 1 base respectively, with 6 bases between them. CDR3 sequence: CASSFGGQETQYF. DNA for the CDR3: TGCGCCAGCAGCTTCGGGGGCCAAGAGACCCAGTACTTC.

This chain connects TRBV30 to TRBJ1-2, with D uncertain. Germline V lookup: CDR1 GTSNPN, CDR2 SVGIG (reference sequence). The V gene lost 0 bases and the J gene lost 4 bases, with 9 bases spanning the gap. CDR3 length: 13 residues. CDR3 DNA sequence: TGTGCCTGGAGTGTGTCGGCTAGCTATGGCTACACCTTC. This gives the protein CAWSVSASYGYTF.

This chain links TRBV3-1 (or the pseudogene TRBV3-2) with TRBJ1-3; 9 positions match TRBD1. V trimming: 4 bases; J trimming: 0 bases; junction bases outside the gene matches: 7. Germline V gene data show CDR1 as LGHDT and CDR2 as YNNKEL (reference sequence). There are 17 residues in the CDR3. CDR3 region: CASSLTGTGRSGNTIYF. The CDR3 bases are TGTGCCAGCAGCCTTACCGGGACAGGGCGCTCTGGAAACACCATATATTTT.

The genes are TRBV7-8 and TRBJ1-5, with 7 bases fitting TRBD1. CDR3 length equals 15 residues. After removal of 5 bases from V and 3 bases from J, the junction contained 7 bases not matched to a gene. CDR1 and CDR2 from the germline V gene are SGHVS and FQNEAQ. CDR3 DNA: TGTGCCAGCAGCCTGACAGGGACGTCCAATCAGCCCCAGCATTTT. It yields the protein CASSLTGTSNQPQHF.

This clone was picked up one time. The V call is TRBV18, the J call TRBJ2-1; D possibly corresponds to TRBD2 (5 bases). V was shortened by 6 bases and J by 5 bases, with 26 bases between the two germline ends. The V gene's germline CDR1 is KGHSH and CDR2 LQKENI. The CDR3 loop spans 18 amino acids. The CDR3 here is CASSPTVPSVRANNEQFF. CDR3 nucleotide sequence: TGTGCCAGCTCCCCAACAGTTCCCAGCGTGAGGGCTAACAATGAGCAGTTCTTC.

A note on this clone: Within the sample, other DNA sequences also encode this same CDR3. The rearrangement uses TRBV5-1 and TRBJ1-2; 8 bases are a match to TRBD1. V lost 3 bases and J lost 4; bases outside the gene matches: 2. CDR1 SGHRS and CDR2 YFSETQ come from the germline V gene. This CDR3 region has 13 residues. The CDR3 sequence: CASSYGQGYGYTF. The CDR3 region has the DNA TGCGCCAGCAGCTATGGACAGGGCTATGGCTACACCTTC.

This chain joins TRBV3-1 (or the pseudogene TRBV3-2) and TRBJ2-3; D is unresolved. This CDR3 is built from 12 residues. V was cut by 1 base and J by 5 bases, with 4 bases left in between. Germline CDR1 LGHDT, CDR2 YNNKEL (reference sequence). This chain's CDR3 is CASSQVRDTQYF. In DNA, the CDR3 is TGTGCCAGCAGCCAAGTCCGAGATACGCAGTATTTT.

The CDR3 sequence: CASSEDREYGYTF. CDR3 in DNA: TGTGCCAGCAGTGAGGACAGGGAATATGGCTACACCTTC. This chain joins TRBV6-2 or TRBV6-3 and TRBJ1-2; 8 bases match TRBD1. Germline trimming cut 5 bases from V and 5 bases from J; bases unmatched to any gene: 4. This CDR3 is 13 amino acids long. From germline, CDR1 is MNHEY and CDR2 SVGEGT.

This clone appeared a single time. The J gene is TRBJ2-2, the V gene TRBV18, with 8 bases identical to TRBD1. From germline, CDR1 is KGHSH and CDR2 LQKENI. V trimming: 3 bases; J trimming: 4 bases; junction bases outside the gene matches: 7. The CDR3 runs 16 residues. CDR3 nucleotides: TGTGCCAGCTCACCGACAGGGGTCCGTGGCACCGGGGAGCTGTTTTTT. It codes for CASSPTGVRGTGELFF.